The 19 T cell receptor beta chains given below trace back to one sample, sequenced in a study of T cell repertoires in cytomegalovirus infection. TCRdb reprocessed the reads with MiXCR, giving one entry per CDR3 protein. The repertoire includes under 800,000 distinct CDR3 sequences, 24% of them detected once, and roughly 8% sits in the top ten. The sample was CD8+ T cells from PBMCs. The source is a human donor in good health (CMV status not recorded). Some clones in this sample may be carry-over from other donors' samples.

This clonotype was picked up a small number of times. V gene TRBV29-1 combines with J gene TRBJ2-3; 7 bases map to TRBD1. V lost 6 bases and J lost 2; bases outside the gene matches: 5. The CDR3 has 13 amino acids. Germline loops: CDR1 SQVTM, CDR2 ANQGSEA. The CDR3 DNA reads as TGCAGCGTCCTGACAGGGAACACAGATACGCAGTATTTT. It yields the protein CSVLTGNTDTQYF.

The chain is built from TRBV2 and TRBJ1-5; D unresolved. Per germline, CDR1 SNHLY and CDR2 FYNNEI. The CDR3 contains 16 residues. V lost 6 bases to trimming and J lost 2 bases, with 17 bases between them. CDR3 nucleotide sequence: TGTGCCAGCAGCTTTACGGCCTCCGGGGGCAATCAGCCCCAGCATTTT. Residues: CASSFTASGGNQPQHF.

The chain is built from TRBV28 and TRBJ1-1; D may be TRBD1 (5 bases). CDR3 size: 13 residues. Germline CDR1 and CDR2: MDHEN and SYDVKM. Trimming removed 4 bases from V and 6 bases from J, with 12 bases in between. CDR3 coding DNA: TGTGCCAGCAGTTCCCCGGGACTCGCTGAAGCTTTCTTT. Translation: CASSSPGLAEAFF.

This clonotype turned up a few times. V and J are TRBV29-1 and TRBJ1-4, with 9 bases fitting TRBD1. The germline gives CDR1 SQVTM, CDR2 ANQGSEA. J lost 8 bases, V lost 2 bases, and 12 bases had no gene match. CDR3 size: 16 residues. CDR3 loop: CSVETGGAGYGEKLFF. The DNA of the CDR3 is TGCAGCGTTGAAACAGGGGGCGCCGGGTATGGGGAAAAACTGTTTTTT.

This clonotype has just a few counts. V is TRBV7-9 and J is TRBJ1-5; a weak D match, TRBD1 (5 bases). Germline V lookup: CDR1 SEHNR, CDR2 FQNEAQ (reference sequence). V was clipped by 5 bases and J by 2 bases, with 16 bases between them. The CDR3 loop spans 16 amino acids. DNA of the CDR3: TGTGCCAGCAGCCCTTTAGAGGGGCGCGGCAATCAGCCCCAGCATTTT. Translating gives CASSPLEGRGNQPQHF.

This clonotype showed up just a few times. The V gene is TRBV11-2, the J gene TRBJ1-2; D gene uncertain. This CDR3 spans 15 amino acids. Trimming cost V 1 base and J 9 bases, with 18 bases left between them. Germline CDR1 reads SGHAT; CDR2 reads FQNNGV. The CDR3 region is CASSLGQGLIRSYTF. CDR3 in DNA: TGTGCCAGCAGCTTAGGTCAAGGCCTAATAAGGAGCTACACCTTC. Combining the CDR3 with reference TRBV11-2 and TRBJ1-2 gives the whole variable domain EAGVAQSPRYKIIEKRQSVAFWCNPISGHATLYWYQQILGQGPKLLIQFQNNGVVDDSQLPKDRFSAERLKGVDSTLKIQPAKLEDSAVYLCASSLGQGLIRSYTFGSGTRLTVV.

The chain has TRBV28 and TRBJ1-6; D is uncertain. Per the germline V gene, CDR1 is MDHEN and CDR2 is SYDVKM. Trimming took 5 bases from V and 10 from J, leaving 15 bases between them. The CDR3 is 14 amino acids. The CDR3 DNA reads TGTGCCAGCAGTCAGGTCCCGGACGAATCACCCCTCCACTTT. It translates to CASSQVPDESPLHF.

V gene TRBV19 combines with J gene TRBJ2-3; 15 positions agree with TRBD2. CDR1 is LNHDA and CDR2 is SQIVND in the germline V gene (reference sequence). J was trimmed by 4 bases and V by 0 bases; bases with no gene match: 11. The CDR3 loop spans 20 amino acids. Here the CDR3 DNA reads TGTGCCAGTAGTATAGATCCCCGGACTAGCGGGGGGGCTAGTCCAGATACGCAGTATTTT. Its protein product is CASSIDPRTSGGASPDTQYF.

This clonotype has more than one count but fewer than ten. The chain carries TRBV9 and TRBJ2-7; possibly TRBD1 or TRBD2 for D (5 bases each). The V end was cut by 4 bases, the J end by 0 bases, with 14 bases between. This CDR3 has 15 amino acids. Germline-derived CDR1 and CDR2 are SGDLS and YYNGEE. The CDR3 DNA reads TGTGCCAGCAGCCCGAGGGACCGCAGCTCCTACGAGCAGTACTTC. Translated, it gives CASSPRDRSSYEQYF.

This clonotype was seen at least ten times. Here the CDR3 DNA reads TGCGCCAGCAGCCAAGATCCTGGCGGGGAGCTGTTTTTT. It encodes CASSQDPGGELFF. This sequence joins TRBV4-3 and TRBJ2-2, with unresolved D. Germline-derived CDR1 and CDR2 are LGHNA and YSLEER. Between the trimmed V and J ends, which lost 0 bases and 7 bases, there was a span of 6 bases. This CDR3 spans 13 amino acids.

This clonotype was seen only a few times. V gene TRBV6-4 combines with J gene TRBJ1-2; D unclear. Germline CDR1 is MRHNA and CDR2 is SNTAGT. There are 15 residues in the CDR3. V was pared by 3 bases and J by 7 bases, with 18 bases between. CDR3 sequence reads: CASSESSAESPGYTF. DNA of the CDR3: TGTGCCAGCAGTGAATCTAGCGCAGAGAGCCCTGGCTACACCTTC.

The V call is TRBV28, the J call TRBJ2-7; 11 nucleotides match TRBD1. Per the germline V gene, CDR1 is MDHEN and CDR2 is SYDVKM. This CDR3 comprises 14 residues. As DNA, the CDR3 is TGTGCCAACAGTTTCGGACAGGGGGCAGGCGAGCAGTACGTC. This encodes CANSFGQGAGEQYV.

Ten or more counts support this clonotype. For the CDR3, the DNA is TGTGCCAGCAGCCCCCGGGACAGGGGGCGGAATGAGCAGTTCTTC. Its translation is CASSPRDRGRNEQFF. The rearrangement uses TRBV7-8 and TRBJ2-1; TRBD1 aligns across 12 bases. Germline values: CDR1 SGHVS, CDR2 FQNEAQ. The length of the CDR3 is 15 residues. V shed 5 bases and J 7 bases; nucleotides not matched to a gene: 6.

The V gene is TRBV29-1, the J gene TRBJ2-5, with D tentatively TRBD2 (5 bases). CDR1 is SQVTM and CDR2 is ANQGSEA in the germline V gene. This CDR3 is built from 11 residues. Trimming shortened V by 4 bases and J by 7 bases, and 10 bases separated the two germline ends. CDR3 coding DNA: TGCAGCGTTGTCGGGAATGGGACCCAGTACTTC. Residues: CSVVGNGTQYF. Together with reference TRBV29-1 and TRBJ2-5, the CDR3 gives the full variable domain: SAVISQKPSRDICQRGTSLTIQCQVDSQVTMMFWYRQQPGQSLTLIATANQGSEATYESGFVIDKFPISRPNLTFSTLTVSNMSPEDSSIYLCSVVGNGTQYFGPGTRLLVL.

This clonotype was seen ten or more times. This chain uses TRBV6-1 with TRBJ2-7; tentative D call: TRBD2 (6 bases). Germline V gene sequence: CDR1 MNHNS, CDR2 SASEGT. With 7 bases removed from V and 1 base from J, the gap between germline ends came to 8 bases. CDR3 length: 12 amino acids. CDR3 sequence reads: CASMGGSYEQYV. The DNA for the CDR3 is TGTGCCAGCATGGGAGGTTCCTACGAGCAGTACGTC.

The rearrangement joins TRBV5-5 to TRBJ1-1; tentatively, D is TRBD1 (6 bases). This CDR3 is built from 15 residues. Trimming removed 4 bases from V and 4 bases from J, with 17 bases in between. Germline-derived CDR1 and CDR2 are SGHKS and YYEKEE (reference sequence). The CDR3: CASSSTGRRGTEAFF. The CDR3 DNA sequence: TGTGCCAGCAGCAGTACAGGGAGGCGGGGCACTGAAGCTTTCTTT.

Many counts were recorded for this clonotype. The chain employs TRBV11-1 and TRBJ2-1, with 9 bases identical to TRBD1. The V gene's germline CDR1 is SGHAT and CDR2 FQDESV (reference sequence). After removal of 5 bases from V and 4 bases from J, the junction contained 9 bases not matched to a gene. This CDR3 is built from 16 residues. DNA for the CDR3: TGTGCCAGCAGCCAACCGGGACAGGGAATTTACAATGAGCAGTTCTTC. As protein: CASSQPGQGIYNEQFF.

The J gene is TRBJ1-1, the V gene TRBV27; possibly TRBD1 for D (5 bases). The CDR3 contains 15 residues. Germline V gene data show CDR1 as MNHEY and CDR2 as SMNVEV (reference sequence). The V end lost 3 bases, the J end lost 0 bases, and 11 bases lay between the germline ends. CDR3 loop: CASSFPGAMNTEAFF. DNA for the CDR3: TGTGCCAGCAGTTTCCCCGGGGCCATGAACACTGAAGCTTTCTTT.

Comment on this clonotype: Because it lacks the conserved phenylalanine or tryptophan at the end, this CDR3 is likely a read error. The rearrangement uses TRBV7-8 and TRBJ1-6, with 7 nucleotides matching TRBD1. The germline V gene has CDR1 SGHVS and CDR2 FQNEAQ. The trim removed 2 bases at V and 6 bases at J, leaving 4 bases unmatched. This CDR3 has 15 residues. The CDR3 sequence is CASSLRDRFNSPLHY. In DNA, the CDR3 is TGTGCCAGCAGCTTAAGGGACAGATTTAATTCACCCCTCCACTAT.